The clone carrying this T cell receptor beta chain has ten or more counts. Its target is not known. There were TCR beta CDR3 regions amplified from RNA transcripts. Initially, a first-round RT-PCR of the TCR CDR3 employed the HTBI primer set. Via MiXCR, TCRdb re-called the multiplex PCR reads, giving one row per CDR3 protein. The sample records roughly 700,000 distinct CDR3 sequences, 14% being singletons. The data were obtained in a study of T cells in Graves' hyperthyroidism and ophthalmopathy. Study outcomes and limitations: Among clonotypes expanded in thyroid above 0.001, most were also found in blood. With a median lead of approximately six months before onset, the model predicted ophthalmopathy.

CDR3 length: 15 residues. V was shortened by 5 bases and J by 0 bases, with 10 bases between the two germline ends. Germline-derived CDR1 and CDR2 are SGHAT and FQNNGV. The chain recombines TRBV11-2 with TRBJ2-2; TRBD1 might be the D (5 bases). The sample comprised blood. The sequence derives from a woman aged 18-30 years with Graves' hyperthyroidism. The CDR3 DNA follows: TGTGCCAGCAGCCGGACAAAAGCGAACACCGGGGAGCTGTTTTTT. This codes for CASSRTKANTGELFF.